Following are 25 T cell receptor beta chains from one sample sequenced in a study of neurological immune-mediated disorders. Using its own MiXCR run on the 5' RACE reads, TCRdb lists one record per CDR3 protein. The sample includes about 39,000 distinct CDR3 sequences, 7.2% of them seen just once. Input material: CD4+ T cells from blood. These receptors originate from a middle-aged man in good health.

This clonotype came up many times. The chain uses TRBV6-2 or TRBV6-3 and TRBJ2-4, with 11 positions matching TRBD1. Trimming at V came to 4 bases and at J to 0 bases, leaving 8 bases not matched to a gene. There are 18 residues in the CDR3. Germline CDR1 and CDR2: MNHEY and SVGEGT. The CDR3: CASSFGTGGSLAKNIQYF. The CDR3 DNA reads as TGTGCCAGCAGTTTCGGGACAGGGGGATCGCTAGCCAAAAACATTCAGTACTTC.

This clonotype was picked up many times. V and J are TRBV18 and TRBJ2-1, with TRBD2 identical over 10 bases. CDR1 KGHSH and CDR2 LQKENI come from the germline V gene. Losses at the gene ends were 1 base for V and 6 bases for J; bases not matched to a gene: 6. The CDR3 covers 16 residues. As DNA, the CDR3 is TGTGCCAGCTCACCACTCCCTAGCGGGAGTCCCAATGAGCAGTTCTTC. It yields the protein CASSPLPSGSPNEQFF.

The table lists this clonotype with many counts. J is TRBJ2-6 and V is TRBV5-1; D gene ambiguous. Germline V gene sequence: CDR1 SGHRS, CDR2 YFSETQ. The length of the CDR3 is 16 residues. The V and J ends lost 0 bases and 4 bases respectively, with 11 bases between them. The CDR3 is CASSLDSRTGANVLTF. DNA for the CDR3: TGCGCCAGCAGCTTGGACAGCCGGACCGGGGCCAACGTCCTGACTTTC.

There are many counts of this clonotype. The gene calls are TRBV7-8 and TRBJ2-2, with TRBD2 as a possible D gene (7 bases). Per the germline V gene, CDR1 is SGHVS and CDR2 is FQNEAQ. Trimming removed 10 bases from V and 4 bases from J, with 22 bases in between. This CDR3 has 16 residues. CDR3 in amino acids: CATPPGGSAATGELFF. CDR3 DNA sequence: TGTGCCACCCCCCCGGGGGGCAGCGCGGCCACCGGGGAGCTGTTTTTT.

This clonotype has a count of ten or more. The chain is built from TRBV5-1 and TRBJ2-7, with D possibly TRBD2 on 6 matching bases. Germline V gene sequence: CDR1 SGHRS, CDR2 YFSETQ. Between the trimmed V and J ends, which lost 6 bases and 2 bases, there was a span of 15 bases. The CDR3 sequence is 14 residues long. In DNA, the CDR3 is TGCGCCAGCAACTCCGGGGAGGTGGCCTACGAGCAGTACTTC. It codes for CASNSGEVAYEQYF.

The chain carries TRBV29-1 and TRBJ2-2, with 12 bases fitting TRBD1. Germline CDR1 reads SQVTM; CDR2 reads ANQGSEA. V was pared by 7 bases and J by 8 bases, with 17 bases of the junction left unmatched. The CDR3 consists of 17 residues. CDR3 DNA: TGCAGCGGTGCCGGCGGAGGGGACAGGGGGCGAGTAGGGGAGCTGTTTTTT. Translated: CSGAGGGDRGRVGELFF.

This clonotype was counted ten times or more. The chain employs TRBV12-3 or TRBV12-4 and TRBJ2-3; D gene ambiguous. The CDR3 length is 17 residues. Trimming shortened V by 6 bases and J by 1 base, and 20 bases separated the two germline ends. The CDR3 protein is CASRPSVGRRGTDTQYF. In DNA form, the CDR3 reads TGTGCCAGCAGACCCTCCGTCGGGCGGAGAGGCACAGATACGCAGTATTTT.

This clonotype was detected many times. The chain recombines TRBV20-1 with TRBJ2-7, with TRBD1 matching 7 bases. There are 14 residues in the CDR3. Per germline, CDR1 DFQATT and CDR2 SNEGSKA (reference sequence). The trim removed 6 bases at V and 2 bases at J, leaving 10 bases unmatched. CDR3 loop: CSASTGSRTYEQYF. The CDR3 DNA follows: TGCAGTGCATCGACAGGGTCCCGGACCTACGAGCAGTACTTC.

This clonotype appeared many times. The chain couples TRBV5-1 to TRBJ2-1, with D maybe TRBD1 (5 bases). Deletions cut 0 bases from V and 3 bases from J, with 7 bases between. The CDR3 is 14 amino acids. The germline V gene encodes CDR1 SGHRS and CDR2 YFSETQ. As DNA, the CDR3 is TGCGCCAGCAGCTTGGGTCAGGGCTACAATGAGCAGTTCTTC. It specifies CASSLGQGYNEQFF.

In its sample, this clonotype was seen many times. The chain carries TRBV29-1 and TRBJ2-1, with 8 bases lining up with TRBD2. The ends lost 7 bases at V and 0 bases at J; junction bases unmatched: 11. The CDR3 runs 16 residues. The germline gives CDR1 SQVTM, CDR2 ANQGSEA. CDR3 sequence (DNA): TGCAGCGCAAATCTAGCGGGTAAGAGCTCCTACAATGAGCAGTTCTTC. Encoded protein: CSANLAGKSSYNEQFF.

The gene calls are TRBV6-5 and TRBJ2-2; a weak D match, TRBD2 (6 bases). CDR1 and CDR2 (germline): MNHEY, SVGAGI. V was clipped by 3 bases and J by 5 bases, with 13 bases between them. This CDR3 has 15 amino acids. The CDR3 here is CASSYRAGRTGELFF. CDR3 nucleotide sequence: TGTGCCAGCAGTTATAGGGCAGGGAGGACCGGGGAGCTGTTTTTT.

In its sample, this clonotype was seen many times. The V gene is TRBV24-1, the J gene TRBJ2-1; tentatively, D is TRBD1 (6 bases). The length of the CDR3 is 14 residues. Per germline, CDR1 KGHDR and CDR2 SFDVKD. V gave up 2 bases and J gave up 7 bases, with 11 bases separating them. The DNA of the CDR3 is TGTGCCACCAGTGATTCGGGAAGGGGGAATGAGCAGTTCTTC. Translating it yields CATSDSGRGNEQFF.

This clonotype was seen many times. The genes are TRBV20-1 and TRBJ1-4; D not certain. CDR1 DFQATT and CDR2 SNEGSKA come from the germline V gene (reference sequence). Deletions cut 0 bases from V and 8 bases from J, with 13 bases between. The CDR3 sequence is 14 residues long. The CDR3 reads CSARDAGTGEKLFF. The CDR3 coding sequence is TGCAGTGCTAGAGACGCAGGAACTGGGGAAAAACTGTTTTTT.

This clonotype was found many times. The chain has TRBV19 and TRBJ1-5; a weak D match, TRBD1 (5 bases). The CDR3 sequence is 14 residues long. Trimming cost V 7 bases and J 6 bases, with 16 bases left between them. CDR1 and CDR2 (germline): LNHDA, SQIVND (reference sequence). CDR3 amino acids: CASKQVGGLQPQHF. The DNA of the CDR3 is TGTGCCAGTAAGCAAGTTGGGGGTCTTCAGCCCCAGCATTTT. Based on the CDR3 plus reference TRBV19 and TRBJ1-5, the full variable domain is DGGITQSPKYLFRKEGQNVTLSCEQNLNHDAMYWYRQDPGQGLRLIYYSQIVNDFQKGDIAEGYSVSREKKESFPLTVTSAQKNPTAFYLCASKQVGGLQPQHFGDGTRLSIL.

For this clonotype: With a much larger clone just one base away, this may be a read error. The chain uses TRBV7-3 and TRBJ2-1; either TRBD1 or TRBD2 may supply D (5 bases each). CDR3 size: 14 residues. Looked up from germline, CDR1 is SGHTA and CDR2 is FQGTGA. CDR3 coding DNA: TGTGTCAGCAGCTCGGGGCCCCTCAGCGATGAGCAGTTCTTC. This translates into CVSSSGPLSDEQFF.

The sample holds many counts of this clonotype. The chain joins TRBV12-3 or TRBV12-4 to TRBJ2-5, with a weak D call TRBD1 (5 bases). The CDR3 loop spans 14 amino acids. Trimming shortened V by 1 base and J by 1 base, and 7 bases separated the two germline ends. This CDR3 reads CASSLETGQETQYF. The CDR3 region has the DNA TGTGCCAGCAGTTTAGAAACAGGCCAAGAGACCCAGTACTTC.

This clonotype was detected ten times or more. This chain joins TRBV7-8 and TRBJ2-1; TRBD2 is a possible D gene (6 bases). Germline V gene data show CDR1 as SGHVS and CDR2 as FQNEAQ. The CDR3 is 14 amino acids. V lost 0 bases, J lost 15 bases, and 18 bases lay in between. CDR3 DNA: TGTGCCAGCAGCTTAGCCGAGGGGTCTAGCGTATGGTTCTTC. Protein product: CASSLAEGSSVWFF.

Ten or more counts support this clonotype. This chain joins TRBV29-1 and TRBJ2-3; D gene uncertain. The CDR3 covers 13 residues. Trimming removed 0 bases from V and 6 bases from J, with 10 bases in between. The germline gives CDR1 SQVTM, CDR2 ANQGSEA. The chain's CDR3 is CSVEDATVDTQYF. CDR3 nucleotides: TGCAGCGTTGAAGATGCCACTGTGGATACGCAGTATTTT.

This clonotype was seen ten or more times. The conserved closing phenylalanine or tryptophan is absent in this CDR3, likely reflecting a read error. The DNA is left out, because the CDR3 cannot be placed on it with certainty; the CDR3 is given as TCRdb lists it. The CDR3 region is CASSRPRDWAMFG. The V and J genes are TRBV4-1 and TRBJ2-7; TRBD1 is the table's D call, not checked against the DNA. Including both end residues, the CDR3 is 13 amino acids long. From germline, CDR1 is MGHRA and CDR2 YSYEKL.

This clonotype has a count of ten or more. The CDR3 sequence: CASSYRSGNTEAFF. CDR3 DNA sequence: TGTGCCAGCAGTTATCGTTCGGGCAACACTGAAGCTTTCTTT. The rearrangement joins TRBV6-5 to TRBJ1-1; D unclear. This CDR3 is 14 amino acids long. From germline, CDR1 is MNHEY and CDR2 SVGAGI. V shed 3 bases and J shed 2 bases, with 10 bases lying between them.

This clonotype was observed at least ten times. The chain joins TRBV11-2 to TRBJ2-3; no clear D gene. Germline V gives CDR1 SGHAT, CDR2 FQNNGV. This CDR3 has 12 amino acids. V was clipped by 0 bases and J by 6 bases, with 4 bases between them. The CDR3, as DNA: TGTGCCAGCAGCTTAGAAGGGGATACGCAGTATTTT. Translation gives CASSLEGDTQYF.

This clonotype has at least ten counts. The chain is built from TRBV7-2 and TRBJ2-5, with 10 positions matching TRBD2. The germline V gene encodes CDR1 SGHTA and CDR2 FQGNSA. Trimming at V came to 6 bases and at J to 5 bases, leaving 9 bases not matched to a gene. The length of the CDR3 is 15 residues. The CDR3 DNA is TGTGCCAGCAGTATTACTAGCGGGGAGTGGGAGACCCAGTACTTC. This translates into CASSITSGEWETQYF. The whole variable domain, remainder taken from reference TRBV7-2 and TRBJ2-5, is GAGVSQSPSNKVTEKGKDVELRCDPISGHTALYWYRQSLGQGLEFLIYFQGNSAPDKSGLPSDRFSAERTGGSVSTLTIQRTQQEDSAVYLCASSITSGEWETQYFGPGTRLLVL.

This clonotype showed up many times. V is TRBV12-3 or TRBV12-4 and J is TRBJ2-1, with D uncertain. The CDR3 runs to 10 residues. V was cut by 10 bases and J by 7 bases, with 8 bases left in between. The CDR3 here is CATSDNEQFF. CDR3 in DNA: TGTGCCACCTCCGATAATGAGCAGTTCTTC.

The rearrangement uses TRBV4-2 and TRBJ2-7; no firm D call. The V end lost 0 bases, the J end lost 5 bases, and 8 bases lay between the germline ends. This CDR3 has 13 amino acids. CDR1 LGHNA and CDR2 YNFKEQ come from the germline V gene. The CDR3: CASSQEKYNEQYF. DNA of the CDR3: TGTGCCAGCAGCCAAGAAAAGTACAACGAGCAGTACTTC.

This clonotype has at least ten counts. This rearrangement joins TRBV11-1 to TRBJ2-7; 8 nucleotides agree with TRBD1. The junction had 5 bases not matched to a gene; V was cut back by 2 bases and J by 5 bases. Germline CDR1 SGHAT, CDR2 FQDESV (reference sequence). CDR3 length: 14 amino acids. The CDR3: CASSLPGQVHEQYF. The CDR3, as DNA: TGTGCCAGCAGCTTACCGGGACAGGTCCACGAGCAGTACTTC.